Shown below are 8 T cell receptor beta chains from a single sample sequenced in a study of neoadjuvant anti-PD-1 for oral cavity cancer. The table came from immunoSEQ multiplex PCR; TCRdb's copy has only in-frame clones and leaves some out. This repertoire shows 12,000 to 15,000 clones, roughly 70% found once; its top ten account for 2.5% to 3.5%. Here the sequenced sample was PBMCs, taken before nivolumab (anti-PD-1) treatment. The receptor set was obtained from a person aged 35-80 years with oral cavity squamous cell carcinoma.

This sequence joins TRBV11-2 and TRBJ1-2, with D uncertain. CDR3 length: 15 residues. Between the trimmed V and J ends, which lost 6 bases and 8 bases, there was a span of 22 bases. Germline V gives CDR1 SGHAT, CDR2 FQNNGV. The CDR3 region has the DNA TGTGCCAGCAGGCCCCTCCGCTTCGCCGACGGGGGCTACACCTTC. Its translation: CASRPLRFADGGYTF.

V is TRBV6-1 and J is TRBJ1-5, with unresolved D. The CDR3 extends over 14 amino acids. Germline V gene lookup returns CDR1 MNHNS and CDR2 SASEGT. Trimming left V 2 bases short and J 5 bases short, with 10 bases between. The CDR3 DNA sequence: TGTGCCAGCAGTGAAAACAGTAGATATCAGCCCCAGCATTTT. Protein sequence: CASSENSRYQPQHF.

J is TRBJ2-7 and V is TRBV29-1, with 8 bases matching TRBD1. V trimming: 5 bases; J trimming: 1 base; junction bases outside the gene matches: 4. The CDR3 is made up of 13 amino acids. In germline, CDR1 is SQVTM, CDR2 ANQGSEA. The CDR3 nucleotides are TGCAGCGTTCAGGGGGCAGAGTCCTACGAGCAGTACTTC. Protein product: CSVQGAESYEQYF.

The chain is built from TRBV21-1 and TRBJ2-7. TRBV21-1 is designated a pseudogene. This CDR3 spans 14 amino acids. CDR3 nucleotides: TGTGCCAGCAGCAATAGGTGCAGCTCCTACGAGCAGTACTTC. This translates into CASSNRCSSYEQYF.

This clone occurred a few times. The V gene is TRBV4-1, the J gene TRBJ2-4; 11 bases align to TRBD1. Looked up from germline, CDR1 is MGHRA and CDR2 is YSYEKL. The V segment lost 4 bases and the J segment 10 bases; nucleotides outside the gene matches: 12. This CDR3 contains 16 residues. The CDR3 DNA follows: TGCGCCAGCAGCCGCCTACCGGGACAGGGGGGTTTAATTCAGTACTTC. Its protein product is CASSRLPGQGGLIQYF.

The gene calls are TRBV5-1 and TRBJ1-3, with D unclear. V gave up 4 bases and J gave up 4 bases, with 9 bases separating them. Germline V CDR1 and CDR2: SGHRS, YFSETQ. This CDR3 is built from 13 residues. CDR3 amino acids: CASSPRQGNTIYF. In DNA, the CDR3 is TGCGCCAGCAGCCCACGGCAAGGAAACACCATATATTTT.

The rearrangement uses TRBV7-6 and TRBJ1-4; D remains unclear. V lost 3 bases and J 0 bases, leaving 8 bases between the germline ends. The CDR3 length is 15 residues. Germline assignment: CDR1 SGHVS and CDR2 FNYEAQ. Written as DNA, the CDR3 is TGTGCCAGCAGCTTCGCACGCTCAACTAATGAAAAACTGTTTTTT. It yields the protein CASSFARSTNEKLFF.

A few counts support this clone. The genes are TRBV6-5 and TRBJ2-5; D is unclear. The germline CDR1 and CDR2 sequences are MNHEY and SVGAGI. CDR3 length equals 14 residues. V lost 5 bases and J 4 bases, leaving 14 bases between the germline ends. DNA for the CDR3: TGTGCCAGCAGTCCTATCGGGCCCAGAGAGACCCAGTACTTC. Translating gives CASSPIGPRETQYF.